The present T cell receptor (beta chain) was sequenced within a study of immune evolution from preneoplasia to lung adenocarcinoma. Overall study findings and caveats: From normal lung to invasive adenocarcinoma, top clone frequencies appeared to decrease. Normal lung had highest clonality; later lesions appeared denser, more diverse.

Patient tissue came from resections in Japan or China, 2014–2017. H&E slides confirmed each diagnosis, reviewed by two pathologists independently. Produced via immunoSEQ multiplex PCR; TCRdb's table is partial and in-frame only. The table lists under 4,500 clones, 76% of them singletons. About this clone itself: Its antigen is unknown.

CDR1 and CDR2 from the germline V gene are MDHEN and SYDVKM. Trimming shortened V by 6 bases and J by 2 bases, and 17 bases separated the two germline ends. This CDR3 has 15 residues. This clonotype originated in a person aged 65 to 85 with invasive lung adenocarcinoma. Some clones in this sample may be carry-over from other donors' samples. The V gene is TRBV28, the J gene TRBJ2-7, with D maybe TRBD1 (6 bases). Sequenced sample: FFPE invasive lung adenocarcinoma tissue. The CDR3 DNA follows: TGTGCCAGCAGGGTGGGGGCAGGGGCAGCCTACGAGCAGTACTTC. The encoded protein is CASRVGAGAAYEQYF. The full variable domain, completed using reference TRBV28 and TRBJ2-7, is DVKVTQSSRYLVKRTGEKVFLECVQDMDHENMFWYRQDPGLGLRLIYFSYDVKMKEKGDIPEGYSVSREKKERFSLILESASTNQTSMYLCASRVGAGAAYEQYFGPGTRLTVT.